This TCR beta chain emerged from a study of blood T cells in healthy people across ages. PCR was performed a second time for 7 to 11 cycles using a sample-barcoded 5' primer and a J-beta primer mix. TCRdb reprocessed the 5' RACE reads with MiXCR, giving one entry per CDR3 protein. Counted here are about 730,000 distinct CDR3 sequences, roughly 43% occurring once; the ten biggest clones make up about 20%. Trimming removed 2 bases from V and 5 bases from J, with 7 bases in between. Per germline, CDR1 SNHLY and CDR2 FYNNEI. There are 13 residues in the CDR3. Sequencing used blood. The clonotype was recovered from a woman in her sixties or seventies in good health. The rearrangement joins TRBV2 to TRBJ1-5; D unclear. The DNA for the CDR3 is TGTGCCAGCAGTGAAAGCACCCATCAGCCCCAGCATTTT. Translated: CASSESTHQPQHF.